The present T cell receptor beta chain was sequenced within a study of Tregs in tolerant kidney transplant recipients. The trim removed 5 bases at V and 6 bases at J, leaving 9 bases unmatched. There are 14 residues in the CDR3. Per germline, CDR1 SEHNR and CDR2 FQNEAQ (reference sequence). Repertoires were generated with immunoSEQ multiplex PCR, while TCRdb's copy carries only in-frame clones and drops some. The sample records over 50,000 clones, about four fifths being singletons. The sequenced sample consisted of CD4+ T cells from blood. This sequence joins TRBV7-9 and TRBJ1-1, with 7 bases aligning to TRBD1. This receptor was obtained from a human donor in good health. Written as DNA, the CDR3 is TGTGCCAGCAGCACACAGGGGAGGAATTCTGAAGCTTTCTTT. Residues: CASSTQGRNSEAFF.